This TCR beta chain was sequenced for a study of blood T cell repertoires in COVID-19. Whole-study context: In each case, the material was cDNA or gDNA derived from T cells, B-cell-depleted T cells, or PBMCs.

V trimming: 5 bases; J trimming: 5 bases; junction bases outside the gene matches: 4. Germline CDR1 reads SEHNR; CDR2 reads FQNEAQ (reference sequence). The length of the CDR3 is 13 residues. Measured with immunoSEQ multiplex PCR; TCRdb has only the in-frame clones, and not every one. The sample shows 150,000 to 200,000 clones, approximately 80% of them seen only once. The TCR comes from a man aged 35-49 years who had recovered from COVID-19. This sequence joins TRBV7-9 and TRBJ2-5; 8 nucleotides align to TRBD2. Sequencing was performed on PBMCs or T cells enriched from blood (not recorded which). The CDR3 loop is CASSPGGLETQYF. The CDR3 coding sequence is TGTGCCAGCAGCCCGGGAGGGCTGGAGACCCAGTACTTC.